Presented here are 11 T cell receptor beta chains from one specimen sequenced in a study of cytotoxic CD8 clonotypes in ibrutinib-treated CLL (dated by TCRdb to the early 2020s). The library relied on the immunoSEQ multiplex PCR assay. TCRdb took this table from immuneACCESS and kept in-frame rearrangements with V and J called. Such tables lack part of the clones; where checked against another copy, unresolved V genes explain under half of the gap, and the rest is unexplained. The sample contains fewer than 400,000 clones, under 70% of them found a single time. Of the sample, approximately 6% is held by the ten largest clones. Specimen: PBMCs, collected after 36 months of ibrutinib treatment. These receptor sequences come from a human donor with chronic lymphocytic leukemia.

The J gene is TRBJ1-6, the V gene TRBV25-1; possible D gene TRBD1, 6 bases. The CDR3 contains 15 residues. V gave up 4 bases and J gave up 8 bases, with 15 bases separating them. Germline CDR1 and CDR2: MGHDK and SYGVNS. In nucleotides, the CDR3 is TGTGCCAGCAGTGTCCCGGACAGACCTGATTCACCCCTCCACTTT. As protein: CASSVPDRPDSPLHF.

In nucleotides, the CDR3 is TGCAGCGTCGGACGACCTACGCAGTATTTT. It yields the protein CSVGRPTQYF. The genes are TRBV29-1 and TRBJ2-3, with unresolved D. Trimming took off 6 bases at V and 8 bases at J, with 9 bases between the two ends. This CDR3 spans 10 amino acids. Germline loops: CDR1 SQVTM, CDR2 ANQGSEA.

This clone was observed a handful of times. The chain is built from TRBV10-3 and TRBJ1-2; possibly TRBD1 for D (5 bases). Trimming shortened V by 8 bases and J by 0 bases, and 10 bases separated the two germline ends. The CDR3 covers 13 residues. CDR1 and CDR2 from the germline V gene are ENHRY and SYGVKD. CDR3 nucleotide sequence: TGTGCCATCGGGGGGATAGCTAACTATGGCTACACCTTC. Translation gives CAIGGIANYGYTF.

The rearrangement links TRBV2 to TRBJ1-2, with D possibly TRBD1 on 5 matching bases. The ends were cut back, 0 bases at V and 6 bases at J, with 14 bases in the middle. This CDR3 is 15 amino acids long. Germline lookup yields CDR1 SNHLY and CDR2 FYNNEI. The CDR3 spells CASSEARGAGNGYTF. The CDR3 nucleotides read TGTGCCAGCAGTGAAGCGCGCGGGGCAGGGAATGGCTACACCTTC.

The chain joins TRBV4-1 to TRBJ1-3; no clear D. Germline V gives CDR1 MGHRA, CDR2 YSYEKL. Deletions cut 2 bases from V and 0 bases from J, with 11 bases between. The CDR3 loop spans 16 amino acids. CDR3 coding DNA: TGCGCCAGCAGCCAATTAGGAATGATCTCTGGAAACACCATATATTTT. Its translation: CASSQLGMISGNTIYF.

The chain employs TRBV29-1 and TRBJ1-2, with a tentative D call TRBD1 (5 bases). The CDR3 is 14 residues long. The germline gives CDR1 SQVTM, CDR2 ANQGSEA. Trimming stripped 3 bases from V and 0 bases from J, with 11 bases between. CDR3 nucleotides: TGCAGCGTTGACAGGGAGGGAGCTAACTATGGCTACACCTTC. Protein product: CSVDREGANYGYTF.

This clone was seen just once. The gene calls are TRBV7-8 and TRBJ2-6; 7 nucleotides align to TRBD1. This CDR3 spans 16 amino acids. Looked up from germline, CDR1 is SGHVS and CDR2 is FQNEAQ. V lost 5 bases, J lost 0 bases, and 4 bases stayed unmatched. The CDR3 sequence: CASSGQAISGANVLTF. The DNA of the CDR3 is TGTGCCAGCAGCGGACAGGCGATCTCTGGGGCCAACGTCCTGACTTTC.

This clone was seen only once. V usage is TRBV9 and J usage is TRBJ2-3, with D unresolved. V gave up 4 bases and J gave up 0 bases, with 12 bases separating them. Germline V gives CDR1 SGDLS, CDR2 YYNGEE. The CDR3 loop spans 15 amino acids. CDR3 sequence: CASSFNGPSTDTQYF. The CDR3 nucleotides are TGTGCCAGCAGCTTCAACGGACCAAGCACAGATACGCAGTATTTT.

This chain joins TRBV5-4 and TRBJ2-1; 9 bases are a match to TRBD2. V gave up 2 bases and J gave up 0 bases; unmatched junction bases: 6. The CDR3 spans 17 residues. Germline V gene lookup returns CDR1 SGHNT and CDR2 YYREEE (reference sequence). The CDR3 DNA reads TGTGCCAGCAGCTTAGGACTAGCGTACAGCTCCTACAATGAGCAGTTCTTC. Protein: CASSLGLAYSSYNEQFF.

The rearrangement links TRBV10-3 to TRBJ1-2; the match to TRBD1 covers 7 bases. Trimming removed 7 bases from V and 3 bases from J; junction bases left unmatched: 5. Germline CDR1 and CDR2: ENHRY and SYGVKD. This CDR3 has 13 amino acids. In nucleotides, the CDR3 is TGTGCCATCACCAGACAGGGCGACTATGGCTACACCTTC. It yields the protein CAITRQGDYGYTF.

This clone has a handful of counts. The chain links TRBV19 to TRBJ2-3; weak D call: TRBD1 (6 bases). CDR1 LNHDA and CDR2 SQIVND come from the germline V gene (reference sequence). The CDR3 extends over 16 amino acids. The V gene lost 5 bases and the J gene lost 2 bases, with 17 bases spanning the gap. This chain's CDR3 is CASSVTGIPPTDTQYF. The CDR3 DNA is TGTGCCAGTAGTGTAACAGGGATTCCCCCCACAGATACGCAGTATTTT. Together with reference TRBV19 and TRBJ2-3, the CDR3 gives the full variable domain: DGGITQSPKYLFRKEGQNVTLSCEQNLNHDAMYWYRQDPGQGLRLIYYSQIVNDFQKGDIAEGYSVSREKKESFPLTVTSAQKNPTAFYLCASSVTGIPPTDTQYFGPGTRLTVL.